These 19 T cell receptor beta chains originate from one sample sequenced in a study of T cells in Graves' hyperthyroidism and ophthalmopathy (dated by TCRdb to about 2019). Library preparation used multiplex PCR. Sequenced using an Illumina HiSeq 2000. TCR beta CDR3 regions were amplified from RNA transcripts. The first round of RT-PCR for the TCR CDR3 was performed with the HTBI primer set and the Qiagen OneStep RT-PCR kit. TCRdb reprocessing: public reads trimmed at Q25 with fastp, clones called with MiXCR, in-frame beta chains kept. Every entry covers one CDR3 protein and lists the most common genes and DNA from its rows. Here the sample has roughly 750,000 distinct CDR3 sequences; about a sixth occur a single time. The top ten clones comprise under 9.5% of the sample. Sequencing was carried out using blood. The receptors here all came from a man aged 18-30 years with Graves' hyperthyroidism.

There are many counts of this clonotype. This chain joins TRBV27 and TRBJ2-3; tentative D call: TRBD2 (5 bases). Trimming pared 5 bases from V and 1 base from J, leaving 13 bases between. The germline gives CDR1 MNHEY, CDR2 SMNVEV (reference sequence). The CDR3 covers 15 residues. The CDR3: CASSPWVSGTDTQYF. Written as DNA, the CDR3 is TGTGCCAGCAGTCCGTGGGTTAGCGGCACAGATACGCAGTATTTT.

This clonotype has at least ten counts. The chain uses TRBV24-1 and TRBJ2-1; 7 bases fit TRBD2. This CDR3 is built from 14 residues. Germline trimming cut 8 bases from V and 10 bases from J; bases unmatched to any gene: 13. The V gene's germline CDR1 is KGHDR and CDR2 SFDVKD. CDR3 sequence reads: CATKAGDSLGEQFF. In DNA, the CDR3 is TGTGCCACCAAGGCGGGAGATAGTTTGGGGGAGCAGTTCTTC.

There are a few counts of this clonotype. V gene TRBV7-3 combines with J gene TRBJ2-1, with D hard to call. CDR1 and CDR2 from the germline V gene are SGHTA and FQGTGA. The CDR3 sequence is 15 residues long. Trimming took 1 base from V and 8 from J, leaving 15 bases between them. The CDR3 DNA follows: TGTGCCAGCAGCTTAAGGCCAGCAGCATTGGATGAGCAGTTCTTC. It codes for CASSLRPAALDEQFF.

The genes are TRBV7-9 and TRBJ1-2, with D unclear. Looked up from germline, CDR1 is SEHNR and CDR2 is FQNEAQ (reference sequence). The CDR3 contains 14 residues. V lost 5 bases and J 10 bases, leaving 20 bases between the germline ends. CDR3 residues: CASSPARYSVDYTF. The CDR3 region has the DNA TGTGCCAGCAGCCCCGCTCGGTACTCGGTAGACTACACCTTC.

This clonotype was observed at least ten times. The genes are TRBV28 and TRBJ1-6; 8 bases align to TRBD1. The CDR3 loop spans 16 amino acids. CDR1 and CDR2 (germline): MDHEN, SYDVKM. The V gene end was trimmed by 0 bases and the J gene end by 7 bases; junction bases not matched to a gene: 5. This chain's CDR3 is CASSLWGRGPNSPLHF. CDR3 bases: TGTGCCAGCAGTTTATGGGGCAGGGGGCCGAATTCACCCCTCCACTTT. Combining the CDR3 with reference TRBV28 and TRBJ1-6 gives the whole variable domain DVKVTQSSRYLVKRTGEKVFLECVQDMDHENMFWYRQDPGLGLRLIYFSYDVKMKEKGDIPEGYSVSREKKERFSLILESASTNQTSMYLCASSLWGRGPNSPLHFGNGTRLTVT.

The rearrangement joins TRBV6-1 to TRBJ2-2, with TRBD2 identical over 14 bases. The CDR3 has 18 amino acids. Germline CDR1 reads MNHNS; CDR2 reads SASEGT. With 5 bases clipped from V and 1 base from J, the junction kept 6 bases outside the gene matches. CDR3: CASSLGLAGVGNTGELFF. In DNA, the CDR3 is TGTGCCAGCAGTTTGGGACTAGCGGGAGTAGGGAACACCGGGGAGCTGTTTTTT.

This clonotype was counted ten times or more. This sequence joins TRBV28 and TRBJ2-7; 9 positions agree with TRBD2. The trim removed 2 bases at V and 6 bases at J, leaving 5 bases unmatched. This CDR3 has 14 residues. Germline CDR1 is MDHEN and CDR2 is SYDVKM. The CDR3 region is CASSLLAGRGEQYF. In DNA form, the CDR3 reads TGTGCCAGCAGTTTACTAGCGGGAAGGGGCGAGCAGTACTTC.

The table lists this clonotype with many counts. V and J are TRBV18 and TRBJ2-3; 7 bases fit TRBD1. With V trimmed by 6 bases and J by 1 base, 4 bases remained unmatched. The CDR3 is 14 residues long. CDR1 and CDR2 (germline): KGHSH, LQKENI. Written as DNA, the CDR3 is TGTGCCAGCTCTCGGGACAGCCGCACAGATACGCAGTATTTT. As protein: CASSRDSRTDTQYF. The full variable domain, completed using reference TRBV18 and TRBJ2-3, is NAGVMQNPRHLVRRRGQEARLRCSPMKGHSHVYWYRQLPEEGLKFMVYLQKENIIDESGMPKERFSAEFPKEGPSILRIQQVVRGDSAAYFCASSRDSRTDTQYFGPGTRLTVL.

The sample holds many counts of this clonotype. The chain is built from TRBV29-1 and TRBJ2-7; the D gene is possibly TRBD1 (6 bases). The CDR3 consists of 13 residues. V lost 6 bases and J lost 5, with 17 bases in between. CDR1 is SQVTM, CDR2 ANQGSEA, per germline. This CDR3 is CSVLNREGNEQYF. In nucleotides, the CDR3 is TGCAGCGTCCTAAACAGGGAAGGAAACGAGCAGTACTTC.

This clonotype was found a few times. The genes are TRBV6-1 and TRBJ1-1; tentative D call: TRBD1 (5 bases). V lost 8 bases and J lost 5, with 18 bases in between. CDR1 and CDR2 from the germline V gene are MNHNS and SASEGT. The length of the CDR3 is 14 residues. CDR3 protein: CASGVSGGRTEAFF. CDR3 DNA: TGTGCCAGCGGGGTATCGGGGGGAAGGACTGAAGCTTTCTTT.

This clonotype was counted ten times or more. The chain uses TRBV28 and TRBJ2-1; D might be TRBD2 (5 bases). The ends were cut back, 7 bases at V and 1 base at J, with 11 bases in the middle. CDR3 length equals 14 residues. CDR1 is MDHEN and CDR2 is SYDVKM in the germline V gene. The CDR3 coding sequence is TGTGCCAGCAATGTAGCGATTTCCTACAATGAGCAGTTCTTC. It codes for CASNVAISYNEQFF. Filled out from reference TRBV28 and TRBJ2-1, the complete variable domain reads DVKVTQSSRYLVKRTGEKVFLECVQDMDHENMFWYRQDPGLGLRLIYFSYDVKMKEKGDIPEGYSVSREKKERFSLILESASTNQTSMYLCASNVAISYNEQFFGPGTRLTVL.

J is TRBJ1-2 and V is TRBV2, with 8 bases aligning to TRBD1. The CDR3 runs to 13 residues. Germline-derived CDR1 and CDR2 are SNHLY and FYNNEI. V lost 9 bases to trimming and J lost 6 bases; unmatched junction nucleotides: 9. The DNA of the CDR3 is TGTGCCAGTGAGGACAGGGTGATCAATGGCTACACCTTC. Its protein is CASEDRVINGYTF.

V usage is TRBV19 and J usage is TRBJ1-1, with D unclear. There are 14 residues in the CDR3. V was clipped by 1 base and J by 6 bases, with 12 bases between them. CDR1 is LNHDA and CDR2 is SQIVND in the germline V gene (reference sequence). CDR3 nucleotides: TGTGCCAGTAGTATAGTTGCAGGCATCCCTGAAGCTTTCTTT. Amino acids: CASSIVAGIPEAFF.

The genes are TRBV7-9 and TRBJ1-2, with D unclear. CDR3 length: 13 amino acids. Germline loops: CDR1 SEHNR, CDR2 FQNEAQ (reference sequence). The V end lost 6 bases, the J end lost 4 bases, and 12 bases lay between the germline ends. CDR3 sequence reads: CASRGQESYGYTF. The DNA of the CDR3 is TGTGCCAGCAGAGGCCAGGAGAGCTATGGCTACACCTTC.

The genes are TRBV10-3 and TRBJ2-7; weak D call: TRBD2 (5 bases). Trimming cost V 4 bases and J 6 bases, with 10 bases left between them. CDR1 is ENHRY, CDR2 SYGVKD, per germline. This CDR3 contains 12 residues. This CDR3 reads CAISGTAGEQYF. The CDR3 DNA is TGTGCCATCAGTGGGACTGCGGGCGAGCAGTACTTC.

The chain joins TRBV28 to TRBJ1-1, with no clear D. The CDR3 totals 13 residues. V was clipped by 7 bases and J by 7 bases, with 16 bases between them. Germline V gene data show CDR1 as MDHEN and CDR2 as SYDVKM. The DNA for the CDR3 is TGTGCCAGCAACAACCTCGACGGGAGTGAAGCTTTCTTT. Its protein is CASNNLDGSEAFF.

This clonotype was counted a few times. A junction end diverges from the germline sequence, so it may reflect a read error. This chain links TRBV11-3 with TRBJ2-2; 10 bases fit TRBD1. The CDR3 extends over 15 amino acids. Germline V lookup: CDR1 SGHNT, CDR2 YENEEA. The CDR3 protein is CTSSVPGQGNGELFF. CDR3 in DNA: TGTACCAGCAGCGTACCGGGACAGGGGAACGGGGAGCTGTTTTTT.

This clonotype was found a few times. The chain carries TRBV19 and TRBJ2-3; D is unclear. This CDR3 is built from 13 residues. V was clipped by 8 bases and J by 6 bases, with 15 bases between them. Germline CDR1 and CDR2: LNHDA and SQIVND (reference sequence). DNA of the CDR3: TGTGCCAGTGGGATCGAGAGTTTCGATACGCAGTATTTT. Translated: CASGIESFDTQYF.

CDR3 amino acids: CSAREGPGEQYF. CDR3 sequence (DNA): TGCAGTGCTAGAGAAGGGCCAGGGGAGCAGTACTTC. The V gene is TRBV20-1, the J gene TRBJ2-7; weak D call: TRBD1 (5 bases). Trimming took off 0 bases at V and 7 bases at J, with 10 bases between the two ends. In germline, CDR1 is DFQATT, CDR2 SNEGSKA (reference sequence). There are 12 residues in the CDR3.